The sequence of this T cell receptor beta chain was determined in a study of T cell changes during pregnancy in multiple sclerosis. The count of this clone is one. In germline, CDR1 is SGDLS, CDR2 YYNGEE. V gave up 7 bases and J gave up 4 bases; unmatched junction bases: 6. The CDR3 runs 14 residues. Using immunoSEQ multiplex PCR, the repertoire was profiled, and TCRdb retains in-frame clones only, with some absent. The profile shows more than 35,000 clones, 70% to 90% of them singletons. Sequencing was performed on CD4+ T cells from peripheral blood mononuclear cells, taken before pregnancy. The rearrangement links TRBV9 to TRBJ1-3; 9 bases align to TRBD1. The TCR comes from a female donor with multiple sclerosis, enrolled in a pregnancy study. CDR3 in DNA: TGTGCCAGCGCGTGGGGGACAGGGGGAAACACCATATATTTT. This translates into CASAWGTGGNTIYF.